Listed here are 21 T cell receptor beta chains from one sample, sequenced in a study of cytomegalovirus exposure and HLA in healthy donors. This PCR relied on a set of 60 Vbeta primers and 13 Jbeta primers. The protocol was immunoSEQ multiplex PCR, while the TCRdb copy is restricted to in-frame clones and leaves out a portion. The table records some 150,000 clones, approximately 82% of them present only once. The sequenced sample was PBMCs. These receptors all stem from a middle-aged woman in good health and CMV-seronegative.

The chain is built from TRBV9 and TRBJ1-2, with D hard to call. V was cut by 4 bases and J by 8 bases, with 18 bases left in between. The germline V gene encodes CDR1 SGDLS and CDR2 YYNGEE. The CDR3 length is 14 residues. This CDR3 reads CASSSASLPGGYTF. The DNA for the CDR3 is TGTGCCAGCAGCTCAGCCAGTCTCCCGGGGGGCTACACCTTC.

This sequence joins TRBV19 and TRBJ1-1; D is possibly TRBD1 (6 bases). CDR3 length: 13 residues. Trimming removed 3 bases at V and 5 bases at J, with 10 bases between. Germline-derived CDR1 and CDR2 are LNHDA and SQIVND (reference sequence). CDR3 sequence: CASSIRGMTEAFF. The CDR3 nucleotides are TGTGCCAGTAGTATTAGGGGGATGACTGAAGCTTTCTTT. The whole variable domain, remainder taken from reference TRBV19 and TRBJ1-1, is DGGITQSPKYLFRKEGQNVTLSCEQNLNHDAMYWYRQDPGQGLRLIYYSQIVNDFQKGDIAEGYSVSREKKESFPLTVTSAQKNPTAFYLCASSIRGMTEAFFGQGTRLTVV.

The rearrangement links TRBV4-3 to TRBJ1-1; weak D call: TRBD1 (6 bases). Germline CDR1 and CDR2: LGHNA and YSLEER. The ends were cut back, 0 bases at V and 10 bases at J, with 12 bases in the middle. The CDR3 length is 13 residues. The CDR3 coding sequence is TGCGCCAGCAGCCAAGATAACAGGGCAGTAGCTTTCTTT. As protein: CASSQDNRAVAFF.

The chain recombines TRBV28 with TRBJ2-7, with 9 bases lining up with TRBD1. The CDR3 totals 16 residues. J lost 0 bases, V lost 4 bases, and 7 bases had no gene match. Per the germline V gene, CDR1 is MDHEN and CDR2 is SYDVKM. CDR3 sequence (DNA): TGTGCCAGCAGTTCCACCGGACAGGGGCTCTCCTACGAGCAGTACTTC. Translation gives CASSSTGQGLSYEQYF.

This sequence joins TRBV6-1 and TRBJ1-6; possible D gene TRBD1, 5 bases. The CDR3 is 14 residues long. CDR1 MNHNS and CDR2 SASEGT come from the germline V gene. Trimming removed 10 bases at V and 3 bases at J, with 13 bases between. The CDR3 loop reads CATQTVYYNSPLHF. The CDR3 DNA sequence: TGTGCCACACAGACAGTTTACTATAATTCACCCCTCCACTTT.

The chain has TRBV5-4 and TRBJ2-3; 13 bases align to TRBD2. The length of the CDR3 is 17 residues. Germline trimming cut 4 bases from V and 3 bases from J; bases unmatched to any gene: 8. Germline assignment: CDR1 SGHNT and CDR2 YYREEE (reference sequence). CDR3 protein: CASSPRTSGRGTDTQYF. CDR3 nucleotides: TGTGCCAGCAGCCCACGGACTAGCGGGAGAGGGACAGATACGCAGTATTTT.

The chain has TRBV14 and TRBJ2-7; 9 bases fit TRBD2. V shed 6 bases, J shed 5 bases, and the junction held 5 bases outside the gene matches. The germline V gene encodes CDR1 SGHDN and CDR2 FVKESK. The CDR3 consists of 13 residues. The chain's CDR3 is CASRNSGSHEQYF. DNA of the CDR3: TGTGCCAGCAGAAATAGCGGGAGCCACGAGCAGTACTTC. Complete variable domain (other parts from reference TRBV14 and TRBJ2-7): EAGVTQFPSHSVIEKGQTVTLRCDPISGHDNLYWYRRVMGKEIKFLLHFVKESKQDESGMPNNRFLAERTGGTYSTLKVQPAELEDSGVYFCASRNSGSHEQYFGPGTRLTVT.

This clone was counted a few times. This chain joins TRBV7-3 and TRBJ1-2, with D unclear. V lost 1 base and J 0 bases, leaving 9 bases between the germline ends. The CDR3 is made up of 15 amino acids. CDR1 SGHTA and CDR2 FQGTGA come from the germline V gene. This CDR3 reads CASSLSSGTNYGYTF. CDR3 bases: TGTGCCAGCAGCTTAAGCTCGGGAACTAACTATGGCTACACCTTC.

The chain uses TRBV13 and TRBJ2-7; D may be TRBD1 (6 bases). The CDR3 length is 13 residues. Germline lookup yields CDR1 PRHDT and CDR2 FYEKMQ (reference sequence). The V end was cut by 1 base, the J end by 2 bases, with 6 bases between. The DNA for the CDR3 is TGTGCCAGCAGCTTAGAGGGGGCCTACGAGCAGTACTTC. It translates to CASSLEGAYEQYF.

The genes are TRBV7-6 and TRBJ1-5; D possibly corresponds to TRBD1 (5 bases). The CDR3 contains 15 residues. The V gene's germline CDR1 is SGHVS and CDR2 FNYEAQ. Trimming cost V 5 bases and J 7 bases, with 18 bases left between them. As DNA, the CDR3 is TGTGCCAGCAGCCCCCTACCCCAGGGTTTCCAGCCCCAGCATTTT. Protein product: CASSPLPQGFQPQHF.

This chain uses TRBV18 with TRBJ1-2; tentative D call: TRBD1 (5 bases). CDR1 and CDR2 from the germline V gene are KGHSH and LQKENI. Trimming left V 1 base short and J 1 base short, with 19 bases between. The CDR3 has 18 amino acids. In DNA, the CDR3 is TGTGCCAGCTCACCACAGTTCGGGCTCGACAGCGATAACTATGGCTACACCTTC. It codes for CASSPQFGLDSDNYGYTF.

The CDR3 sequence is CAITVPGGDTQYF. The CDR3 DNA reads TGTGCCATCACGGTCCCAGGAGGAGATACGCAGTATTTT. The rearrangement joins TRBV10-3 to TRBJ2-3; D might be TRBD2 (5 bases). The germline V gene encodes CDR1 ENHRY and CDR2 SYGVKD. There are 13 residues in the CDR3. V was pared by 7 bases and J by 5 bases, with 13 bases between.

This clone was observed a single time. This rearrangement joins TRBV6-5 to TRBJ2-3, with TRBD2 identical over 7 bases. The length of the CDR3 is 15 residues. The ends lost 1 base at V and 5 bases at J; junction bases unmatched: 6. Germline CDR1 is MNHEY and CDR2 is SVGAGI. In nucleotides, the CDR3 is TGTGCCAGCAGTTACTTGCGGGAGACCAGAGATACGCAGTATTTT. Translated: CASSYLRETRDTQYF.

The J gene is TRBJ2-3, the V gene TRBV18; the match to TRBD2 covers 8 bases. This CDR3 region has 18 residues. The germline V gene has CDR1 KGHSH and CDR2 LQKENI. The J segment lost 4 bases and the V segment lost 4 bases, leaving 16 bases of the junction unmatched. The CDR3 is CASSLGLSGGRFADTQYF. The CDR3 DNA is TGTGCCAGCTCACTAGGACTCTCGGGCGGGAGGTTTGCAGATACGCAGTATTTT.

This chain connects TRBV25-1 to TRBJ2-3; D unclear. This CDR3 region has 11 residues. Germline-derived CDR1 and CDR2 are MGHDK and SYGVNS. Trimming cost V 5 bases and J 3 bases, with 3 bases left between them. CDR3 amino acids: CASSQTDTQYF. Written as DNA, the CDR3 is TGTGCCAGCAGTCAAACAGATACGCAGTATTTT.

The gene calls are TRBV7-9 and TRBJ2-7; tentative D call: TRBD2 (6 bases). This CDR3 contains 14 residues. The germline CDR1 and CDR2 sequences are SEHNR and FQNEAQ (reference sequence). Trimming removed 1 base from V and 5 bases from J, with 12 bases in between. The CDR3 protein is CASSLDGTFDEQYF. As DNA, the CDR3 is TGTGCCAGCAGCTTAGATGGGACTTTTGACGAGCAGTACTTC.

This chain joins TRBV7-3 and TRBJ2-1, with 8 bases lining up with TRBD2. V shed 3 bases, J shed 4 bases, and the junction held 5 bases outside the gene matches. The CDR3 covers 15 residues. Germline assignment: CDR1 SGHTA and CDR2 FQGTGA. CDR3 in DNA: TGTGCCAGCAGCTTCGCTAGCGGGTTGTACAATGAGCAGTTCTTC. Its protein product is CASSFASGLYNEQFF.

This chain connects TRBV28 to TRBJ2-7, with TRBD1 matching 9 bases. The J segment lost 2 bases and the V segment lost 8 bases, leaving 4 bases of the junction unmatched. Germline values: CDR1 MDHEN, CDR2 SYDVKM. CDR3 length: 13 amino acids. The CDR3 is CASGDRVTYEQYF. CDR3 nucleotide sequence: TGTGCCAGCGGGGACAGGGTCACCTACGAGCAGTACTTC. The whole variable domain, filled in from reference TRBV28 and TRBJ2-7, reads DVKVTQSSRYLVKRTGEKVFLECVQDMDHENMFWYRQDPGLGLRLIYFSYDVKMKEKGDIPEGYSVSREKKERFSLILESASTNQTSMYLCASGDRVTYEQYFGPGTRLTVT.

In its sample, this clone was seen a few times. A read error may produce the germline difference seen at one junction end. This sequence joins TRBV5-1 and TRBJ2-1; TRBD2 matches 9 bases. CDR1 is SGHRS and CDR2 is YFSETQ in the germline V gene. CDR3 length: 15 residues. CDR3 amino acids: CASGLAGAAHNEQFF. The CDR3 DNA reads as TGCGCCAGCGGCTTAGCGGGAGCGGCCCACAATGAGCAGTTCTTC. The full variable domain, rest sourced from reference TRBV5-1 and TRBJ2-1, is KAGVTQTPRYLIKTRGQQVTLSCSPISGHRSVSWYQQTPGQGLQFLFEYFSETQRNKGNFPGRFSGRQFSNSRSEMNVSTLELGDSALYLCASGLAGAAHNEQFFGPGTRLTVL.

Note on this clone: This CDR3 fails to terminate in the conserved phenylalanine or tryptophan, so it likely reflects a read error. The chain recombines TRBV30 with TRBJ2-4; unclear D gene. Looked up from germline, CDR1 is GTSNPN and CDR2 is SVGIG (reference sequence). The ends were cut back, 5 bases at V and 0 bases at J, with 14 bases in the middle. The length of the CDR3 is 15 residues. CDR3 in amino acids: CAWEAPSVAKNIQYV. Here the CDR3 DNA reads TGTGCCTGGGAAGCCCCCTCGGTAGCCAAAAACATTCAGTACGTC.

The V call is TRBV5-1, the J call TRBJ2-2, with 8 bases identical to TRBD1. Germline values: CDR1 SGHRS, CDR2 YFSETQ. The CDR3 totals 17 residues. The V segment lost 4 bases and the J segment 5 bases; nucleotides outside the gene matches: 13. CDR3 coding DNA: TGCGCCAGCAGCCAAAGGGAGTCAGGGGGCGGAACCGGGGAGCTGTTTTTT. Translating it yields CASSQRESGGGTGELFF.